One and the same sample provided the 22 T cell receptor beta chains below, sequenced in a study of T cells in Graves' hyperthyroidism and ophthalmopathy. Using RNA transcripts as the source, TCR beta CDR3 regions were amplified. HTBI primers were used for first-round RT-PCR of the TCR CDR3. Each CDR3 protein gets one entry after TCRdb re-called the multiplex PCR reads with MiXCR. The table has about 360,000 distinct CDR3 sequences, roughly 13% seen once. The sequenced material came from blood. The receptors were sampled from a man aged 25 to 40 with Graves' hyperthyroidism that later progressed to Graves' ophthalmopathy.

The genes are TRBV4-2 and TRBJ1-4, with D unclear. The germline V and J ends were trimmed by 0 bases and 8 bases, with 16 bases remaining between them. The germline V gene encodes CDR1 LGHNA and CDR2 YNFKEQ. This CDR3 is built from 16 residues. The CDR3 DNA reads as TGTGCCAGCAGCCAAGATAGGGAGGGAGGTCGAGAAAAACTGTTTTTT. Its translation: CASSQDREGGREKLFF.

This clonotype was detected many times. V usage is TRBV28 and J usage is TRBJ1-1; 7 positions agree with TRBD1. CDR1 and CDR2 from the germline V gene are MDHEN and SYDVKM. The CDR3 loop spans 18 amino acids. V was pared by 4 bases and J by 0 bases, with 14 bases of the junction left unmatched. The CDR3, as DNA: TGTGCCAGCAGTTACCCTTCGCGGCGGACAGGCCTGAACACTGAAGCTTTCTTT. Its translation is CASSYPSRRTGLNTEAFF.

In its sample, this clonotype was seen many times. The V call is TRBV11-1, the J call TRBJ2-7, with D perhaps TRBD1 or TRBD2 (5 bases each). Germline-derived CDR1 and CDR2 are SGHAT and FQDESV (reference sequence). CDR3 length: 14 amino acids. The germline V and J ends were trimmed by 5 bases and 2 bases, with 13 bases remaining between them. CDR3: CASSTSRGTYEQYF. In nucleotides, the CDR3 is TGTGCCAGCAGCACCTCCCGGGGCACCTACGAGCAGTACTTC.

At least ten counts were recorded for this clonotype. The chain carries TRBV12-3 or TRBV12-4 and TRBJ1-2; the D is unclear. The CDR3 is 11 amino acids. CDR3 nucleotide sequence: TGTGCGAGCTCCGGCTTAACTGGCTACACCTTC. Protein product: CASSGLTGYTF.

This clonotype appeared many times. This chain links TRBV28 with TRBJ1-5; weak D call: TRBD1 (6 bases). CDR1 is MDHEN and CDR2 is SYDVKM in the germline V gene. The V gene lost 5 bases and the J gene lost 4 bases, with 15 bases spanning the gap. The length of the CDR3 is 15 residues. The CDR3 is CASSQGKVGNQPQHF. In DNA, the CDR3 is TGTGCCAGCAGTCAGGGGAAGGTTGGGAATCAGCCCCAGCATTTT.

The chain employs TRBV6-2 or TRBV6-3 and TRBJ1-1; no clear D. Germline V gene lookup returns CDR1 MNHEY and CDR2 SVGEGT. Trimming stripped 0 bases from V and 1 base from J, with 6 bases between. This CDR3 spans 14 amino acids. The CDR3 protein is CASSYSKRNTEAFF. Written as DNA, the CDR3 is TGTGCCAGCAGTTACTCGAAGAGGAACACTGAAGCTTTCTTT.

The chain recombines TRBV3-1 with TRBJ2-3; TRBD1 agrees at 8 bases. Trimming took 4 bases from V and 2 from J; bases not matched to a gene: 5. The CDR3 runs 15 residues. Per the germline V gene, CDR1 is LGHDT and CDR2 is YNNKEL (reference sequence). The CDR3 region has the DNA TGTGCCAGCAGCCTACGACAGGGGTTCACAGATACGCAGTATTTT. Its translation: CASSLRQGFTDTQYF.

The chain recombines TRBV3-1 with TRBJ2-2; 7 bases agree with TRBD2. Per the germline V gene, CDR1 is LGHDT and CDR2 is YNNKEL (reference sequence). The CDR3 is 16 amino acids. V dropped 4 bases and J dropped 0; count of bases not matched to a gene: 5. CDR3 sequence reads: CASSPLAATNTGELFF. In DNA, the CDR3 is TGTGCCAGCAGCCCTCTAGCGGCGACGAACACCGGGGAGCTGTTTTTT.

There are many counts of this clonotype. The genes are TRBV2 and TRBJ1-5; D not certain. The germline V gene encodes CDR1 SNHLY and CDR2 FYNNEI. Trimming took off 2 bases at V and 2 bases at J, with 7 bases between the two ends. This CDR3 has 14 amino acids. The CDR3 sequence: CASSERQGNQPQHF. CDR3 nucleotide sequence: TGTGCCAGCAGTGAAAGGCAGGGCAATCAGCCCCAGCATTTT.

This rearrangement joins TRBV5-6 to TRBJ1-5; D unclear. V was shortened by 2 bases and J by 2 bases, with 11 bases between the two germline ends. The germline V gene has CDR1 SGHDT and CDR2 YYEEEE. The CDR3 contains 15 residues. For the CDR3, the DNA is TGTGCCAGCAGCTTTAGGCAGGCCGGCAATCAGCCCCAGCATTTT. Translating it yields CASSFRQAGNQPQHF.

In this sample, this clonotype turned up many times. This chain uses TRBV7-9 with TRBJ1-5, with TRBD1 as a possible D gene (5 bases). There are 16 residues in the CDR3. CDR1 SEHNR and CDR2 FQNEAQ come from the germline V gene (reference sequence). Trimming cost V 3 bases and J 3 bases, with 15 bases left between them. The CDR3 DNA follows: TGTGCCAGCAGCTTGGGGCCGAAAGGGACCAATCAGCCCCAGCATTTT. It encodes CASSLGPKGTNQPQHF. The whole variable domain, filled in from reference TRBV7-9 and TRBJ1-5, reads DTGVSQNPRHKITKRGQNVTFRCDPISEHNRLYWYRQTLGQGPEFLTYFQNEAQLEKSRLLSDRFSAERPKGSFSTLEIQRTEQGDSAMYLCASSLGPKGTNQPQHFGDGTRLSIL.

The rearrangement uses TRBV20-1 and TRBJ2-3; D unresolved. CDR1 DFQATT and CDR2 SNEGSKA come from the germline V gene (reference sequence). This CDR3 is built from 12 residues. The V end was cut by 2 bases, the J end by 1 base, with 4 bases between. The CDR3 nucleotides are TGCAGTGCTAGACGGGGCACAGATACGCAGTATTTT. Protein sequence: CSARRGTDTQYF.

This clonotype was observed at least ten times. V gene TRBV20-1 combines with J gene TRBJ1-1; a possible D gene is TRBD1 (5 bases). The CDR3 consists of 14 residues. CDR1 DFQATT and CDR2 SNEGSKA come from the germline V gene (reference sequence). V gave up 1 base and J gave up 0 bases, with 9 bases separating them. CDR3 loop: CSARVGGVNTEAFF. The CDR3 DNA reads TGCAGTGCTAGAGTGGGGGGGGTGAACACTGAAGCTTTCTTT.

This clonotype has a handful of counts. This chain joins TRBV28 and TRBJ2-2; no definite D call. CDR3 size: 12 residues. Looked up from germline, CDR1 is MDHEN and CDR2 is SYDVKM. The ends were cut back, 2 bases at V and 7 bases at J, with 5 bases in the middle. In DNA, the CDR3 is TGTGCCAGCAGTTTAGAGAACGGGGAGCTGTTTTTT. Translating gives CASSLENGELFF.

In the case of this clonotype: The germline gene is not matched at one end of the junction; a read error may be the cause. The chain uses TRBV6-2 or TRBV6-3 and TRBJ2-7; TRBD1 is a possible D gene (6 bases). Germline CDR1 reads MNHEY; CDR2 reads SVGEGT. This CDR3 contains 13 residues. The CDR3 DNA is TGTGCCAGCAGTCCGGGACACACCTACGAGCGGTACTTC. Encoded protein: CASSPGHTYERYF.

This clonotype appeared a few times. V usage is TRBV14 and J usage is TRBJ2-3, with TRBD1 matching 7 bases. V was pared by 1 base and J by 6 bases, with 10 bases of the junction left unmatched. The germline V gene encodes CDR1 SGHDN and CDR2 FVKESK. The CDR3 consists of 16 residues. The CDR3 sequence: CASSQGLGQPEDTQYF. As DNA, the CDR3 is TGTGCCAGCAGCCAAGGCCTGGGACAGCCGGAGGATACGCAGTATTTT. The entire variable domain, with the rest obtained from reference TRBV14 and TRBJ2-3, is as follows: EAGVTQFPSHSVIEKGQTVTLRCDPISGHDNLYWYRRVMGKEIKFLLHFVKESKQDESGMPNNRFLAERTGGTYSTLKVQPAELEDSGVYFCASSQGLGQPEDTQYFGPGTRLTVL.

In its sample, this clonotype was seen a few times. The chain employs TRBV4-1 and TRBJ2-7; D is tentatively TRBD1 or TRBD2 (5 bases each). V lost 1 base to trimming and J lost 2 bases, with 9 bases between them. Germline-derived CDR1 and CDR2 are MGHRA and YSYEKL. The length of the CDR3 is 14 residues. For the CDR3, the DNA is TGCGCCAGCAGCCAAGCCGGGGCGGCCTACGAGCAGTACTTC. This sequence encodes CASSQAGAAYEQYF.

For the CDR3, the DNA is TGTGCCAGCAGTTTACTTACTAGCGGGAGGGTGTCCTACGAGCAGTACTTC. Its translation: CASSLLTSGRVSYEQYF. The rearrangement uses TRBV28 and TRBJ2-7; 13 bases fit TRBD2. V shed 2 bases and J 1 base; nucleotides not matched to a gene: 5. Germline V gene data show CDR1 as MDHEN and CDR2 as SYDVKM. There are 17 residues in the CDR3.

This clonotype was detected ten times or more. The chain combines TRBV7-2 with TRBJ2-2; 8 nucleotides align to TRBD2. This CDR3 has 16 amino acids. Losses at the gene ends were 4 bases for V and 7 bases for J; bases not matched to a gene: 11. Germline CDR1 SGHTA, CDR2 FQGNSA. The CDR3 loop is CASSWDTGLAFGELFF. For the CDR3, the DNA is TGTGCCAGCAGCTGGGACACAGGACTAGCATTCGGGGAGCTGTTTTTT.

This rearrangement joins TRBV4-1 to TRBJ1-2; no clear D. CDR1 is MGHRA, CDR2 YSYEKL, per germline. The CDR3 runs to 15 residues. The V and J ends lost 1 base and 7 bases respectively, with 16 bases between them. Here the CDR3 DNA reads TGCGCCAGCAGCCAAGTACGGAGCCCTCTTGGTGGCTACACCTTC. It translates to CASSQVRSPLGGYTF.

This clonotype was seen at least ten times. The chain has TRBV28 and TRBJ1-4, with 7 bases that match TRBD1. This CDR3 spans 15 amino acids. V dropped 7 bases and J dropped 4; count of bases not matched to a gene: 9. Germline V gives CDR1 MDHEN, CDR2 SYDVKM. CDR3 nucleotides: TGTGCCAGCACCACCCGACAGGGAAGTAATGAAAAACTGTTTTTT. Its translation is CASTTRQGSNEKLFF.

At least ten counts were recorded for this clonotype. V is TRBV14 and J is TRBJ2-7; D is possibly TRBD1 (7 bases). CDR3 length: 15 residues. CDR1 SGHDN and CDR2 FVKESK come from the germline V gene. Trimming stripped 1 base from V and 3 bases from J, with 13 bases between. CDR3 residues: CASSQALQGGYEQYF. The DNA of the CDR3 is TGTGCCAGCAGCCAAGCCCTGCAGGGGGGCTACGAGCAGTACTTC.